Shown below are 23 T cell receptor beta chains from a single sample sequenced in a study of Ad26.COV2.S vaccination and SARS-CoV-2 variants. Measured with immunoSEQ multiplex PCR; TCRdb has only the in-frame clones, and not every one. The sample gives some 450,000 clones, roughly 88% of which show up once; roughly 4% is in the top ten. Treatment given: approximately 18 received Ad26.COV2.S at low or high dose, single or two shots; about 5 received placebo; per-sample allocation not given. At day 63 after the first vaccine or placebo injection, samples were drawn. Sequenced material: peripheral blood, taken in a trial of Ad26.COV2.S vaccine versus placebo. These receptors were taken from a person aged 18-65 years who received the Ad26.COV2.S COVID-19 vaccine or a placebo.

The chain joins TRBV28 to TRBJ1-5; 9 nucleotides line up with TRBD1. CDR3 length: 16 residues. Germline V gene sequence: CDR1 MDHEN, CDR2 SYDVKM. Germline trimming cut 3 bases from V and 9 bases from J; bases unmatched to any gene: 12. CDR3 nucleotides: TGTGCCAGCAGTTTCCGAGAGGGACAGGGAGGTTTGCCCCAGCATTTT. This gives the protein CASSFREGQGGLPQHF. Together with reference TRBV28 and TRBJ1-5, the CDR3 gives the full variable domain: DVKVTQSSRYLVKRTGEKVFLECVQDMDHENMFWYRQDPGLGLRLIYFSYDVKMKEKGDIPEGYSVSREKKERFSLILESASTNQTSMYLCASSFREGQGGLPQHFGDGTRLSIL.

The table lists this clone with a count of one. The J gene is TRBJ1-1, the V gene TRBV5-1, with D perhaps matching TRBD1 (5 bases). The CDR3 length is 15 residues. Germline V gene data show CDR1 as SGHRS and CDR2 as YFSETQ. The V and J ends lost 4 bases and 2 bases respectively, with 15 bases between them. CDR3 bases: TGCGCCAGCAGCGTAGGGGCTGGTTTAAACACTGAAGCTTTCTTT. Protein sequence: CASSVGAGLNTEAFF.

The chain is built from TRBV5-1 and TRBJ1-2; 8 bases map to TRBD1. Trimming took 5 bases from V and 7 from J; bases not matched to a gene: 13. This CDR3 contains 15 residues. CDR1 is SGHRS and CDR2 is YFSETQ in the germline V gene. The CDR3 sequence: CASSLGQGRTSGYTF. The CDR3 DNA reads as TGCGCCAGCAGTCTAGGACAGGGAAGAACGTCTGGCTACACCTTC.

V gene TRBV29-1 combines with J gene TRBJ1-1; 7 nucleotides agree with TRBD1. After removal of 7 bases from V and 1 base from J, the junction contained 12 bases not matched to a gene. In germline, CDR1 is SQVTM, CDR2 ANQGSEA. The CDR3 totals 15 residues. The chain's CDR3 is CSASGTTGWNTEAFF. CDR3 nucleotides: TGCAGCGCCTCTGGGACGACAGGGTGGAACACTGAAGCTTTCTTT. Complete variable domain (other parts from reference TRBV29-1 and TRBJ1-1): SAVISQKPSRDICQRGTSLTIQCQVDSQVTMMFWYRQQPGQSLTLIATANQGSEATYESGFVIDKFPISRPNLTFSTLTVSNMSPEDSSIYLCSASGTTGWNTEAFFGQGTRLTVV.

The V gene is TRBV28, the J gene TRBJ2-5, with D maybe TRBD2 (5 bases). Trimming left V 0 bases short and J 5 bases short, with 10 bases between. Germline CDR1 reads MDHEN; CDR2 reads SYDVKM. The CDR3 consists of 14 residues. The CDR3 is CASSLWGEGETQYF. CDR3 nucleotides: TGTGCCAGCAGTTTATGGGGAGAGGGTGAGACCCAGTACTTC.

This chain uses TRBV7-8 with TRBJ2-1, with 8 bases matching TRBD1. This CDR3 has 16 amino acids. The junction had 7 bases not matched to a gene; V was cut back by 1 base and J by 5 bases. Germline CDR1 reads SGHVS; CDR2 reads FQNEAQ. CDR3 sequence (DNA): TGTGCCAGCAGCTTAGTCTCGGGACAGGAGAACAATGAGCAGTTCTTC. It translates to CASSLVSGQENNEQFF. Full variable domain (outside the CDR3, taken from reference TRBV7-8 and TRBJ2-1): GAGVSQSPRYKVAKRGQDVALRCDPISGHVSLFWYQQALGQGPEFLTYFQNEAQLDKSGLPSDRFFAERPEGSVSTLKIQRTQQEDSAVYLCASSLVSGQENNEQFFGPGTRLTVL.

This rearrangement joins TRBV6-4 to TRBJ2-1; D possibly corresponds to TRBD2 (6 bases). There are 15 residues in the CDR3. V was cut by 5 bases and J by 0 bases, with 11 bases left in between. The germline CDR1 and CDR2 sequences are MRHNA and SNTAGT. CDR3 sequence: CASSPSDSSYNEQFF. Here the CDR3 DNA reads TGTGCCAGCAGTCCTAGCGACAGCTCCTACAATGAGCAGTTCTTC.

The chain links TRBV29-1 to TRBJ2-5; 8 bases fit TRBD1. Trimming removed 5 bases from V and 5 bases from J; junction bases left unmatched: 4. CDR1 SQVTM and CDR2 ANQGSEA come from the germline V gene. The CDR3 is 12 amino acids. The CDR3 loop is CSVRQGPETQYF. For the CDR3, the DNA is TGCAGCGTTAGACAGGGGCCGGAGACCCAGTACTTC.

The rearrangement links TRBV9 to TRBJ2-3; D perhaps matches TRBD1 (5 bases). V shed 0 bases and J shed 1 base, with 15 bases lying between them. CDR1 is SGDLS and CDR2 is YYNGEE in the germline V gene. The CDR3 has 17 amino acids. CDR3 nucleotides: TGTGCCAGCAGCGTAGAAGCTCGCTGGGGCCGCACAGATACGCAGTATTTT. It encodes CASSVEARWGRTDTQYF.

The chain links TRBV7-6 to TRBJ2-5, with TRBD1 as a possible D gene (7 bases). Germline CDR1 and CDR2: SGHVS and FNYEAQ. This CDR3 is built from 16 residues. Trimming removed 5 bases at V and 5 bases at J, with 21 bases between. The CDR3: CASSVRGAGGYETQYF. The CDR3 coding sequence is TGTGCCAGCAGCGTAAGGGGGGCAGGGGGGTACGAGACCCAGTACTTC.

This chain connects TRBV5-1 to TRBJ2-7; possible D gene TRBD2, 5 bases. CDR1 SGHRS and CDR2 YFSETQ come from the germline V gene. The CDR3 contains 13 residues. V was trimmed by 0 bases and J by 5 bases, leaving 9 bases between them. This CDR3 is CASSLVYSDEQYF. The DNA for the CDR3 is TGCGCCAGCAGCTTGGTTTATAGCGACGAGCAGTACTTC.

This clone was counted between two and nine times. This rearrangement joins TRBV19 to TRBJ1-5; TRBD1 aligns across 8 bases. Germline CDR1 is LNHDA and CDR2 is SQIVND (reference sequence). Trimming cost V 2 bases and J 0 bases; bases outside gene matches: 12. The CDR3 runs to 19 residues. Written as DNA, the CDR3 is TGTGCCAGTAGTATATACCCGGACAGGGAAGAGATTAGCAATCAGCCCCAGCATTTT. Translation gives CASSIYPDREEISNQPQHF.

This clone was picked up one time. The gene calls are TRBV6-6 and TRBJ1-5; 7 nucleotides agree with TRBD1. Losses at the gene ends were 5 bases for V and 0 bases for J; bases not matched to a gene: 4. The V gene's germline CDR1 is MNHNY and CDR2 SVGAGI (reference sequence). There are 15 residues in the CDR3. This CDR3 is CASSPGTASNQPQHF. The CDR3, as DNA: TGTGCCAGCAGTCCTGGGACAGCTAGCAATCAGCCCCAGCATTTT.

CDR3 region: CASSIGIGLWDIQYF. In DNA, the CDR3 is TGTGCCAGTAGTATAGGAATAGGGCTTTGGGACATTCAGTACTTC. The rearrangement joins TRBV19 to TRBJ2-4; D not resolved. Trimming removed 1 base at V and 8 bases at J, with 15 bases between. The CDR3 spans 15 residues. Per germline, CDR1 LNHDA and CDR2 SQIVND (reference sequence).

This chain uses TRBV6-1 with TRBJ2-7; TRBD2 matches at 12 bases. V lost 2 bases to trimming and J lost 3 bases; unmatched junction nucleotides: 2. Germline lookup yields CDR1 MNHNS and CDR2 SASEGT. The length of the CDR3 is 15 residues. Here the CDR3 DNA reads TGTGCCAGCAGTGAACAGACTAGCGGGAGCTACGAGCAGTACTTC. It is translated as CASSEQTSGSYEQYF.

This chain connects TRBV6-2 or TRBV6-3 to TRBJ2-2; the match to TRBD1 covers 8 bases. The germline CDR1 and CDR2 sequences are MNHEY and SVGEGT. V dropped 6 bases and J dropped 7; count of bases not matched to a gene: 4. The CDR3 spans 13 residues. This CDR3 is CASSLTGVGELFF. Here the CDR3 DNA reads TGTGCCAGCAGCCTGACAGGGGTCGGGGAGCTGTTTTTT.

The chain employs TRBV7-3 and TRBJ2-2, with 11 bases lining up with TRBD2. The J segment lost 0 bases and the V segment lost 5 bases, leaving 5 bases of the junction unmatched. Germline V lookup: CDR1 SGHTA, CDR2 FQGTGA. The CDR3 extends over 17 amino acids. The CDR3, as DNA: TGTGCCAGCAGCCCGTTAGCGGGAGGGGCGAACACCGGGGAGCTGTTTTTT. It encodes CASSPLAGGANTGELFF.

The chain combines TRBV7-9 with TRBJ2-7; 8 nucleotides line up with TRBD2. The CDR3 length is 13 residues. Germline CDR1 reads SEHNR; CDR2 reads FQNEAQ (reference sequence). The V and J ends lost 6 bases and 0 bases, in that order; junction bases with no gene match: 1. The CDR3 region is CASSTSGSYEQYF. The CDR3 DNA follows: TGTGCCAGCAGTACTAGCGGCTCCTACGAGCAGTACTTC.

The chain employs TRBV7-8 and TRBJ2-1; 8 positions agree with TRBD2. This CDR3 is built from 16 residues. Germline lookup yields CDR1 SGHVS and CDR2 FQNEAQ. The V segment lost 5 bases and the J segment 9 bases; nucleotides outside the gene matches: 15. Written as DNA, the CDR3 is TGTGCCAGCAGCGAGCTAGTCGGGAGGGCTTCGAGTGAGCAGTTCTTC. The encoded protein is CASSELVGRASSEQFF.

The chain has TRBV28 and TRBJ2-5; D gene uncertain. CDR1 is MDHEN and CDR2 is SYDVKM in the germline V gene. V lost 5 bases, J lost 0 bases, and 13 bases lay in between. This CDR3 spans 15 amino acids. Here the CDR3 DNA reads TGTGCCAGCAGTGGTCGGGCCCCGTACCAAGAGACCCAGTACTTC. Its translation: CASSGRAPYQETQYF.

J is TRBJ1-6 and V is TRBV7-2; D uncertain. Trimming shortened V by 0 bases and J by 7 bases, and 7 bases separated the two germline ends. The germline V gene has CDR1 SGHTA and CDR2 FQGNSA. There are 14 residues in the CDR3. The CDR3 sequence is CASSLASRNSPLHF. CDR3 coding DNA: TGTGCCAGCAGCTTAGCGTCGAGGAATTCACCCCTCCACTTT.

The chain employs TRBV6-5 and TRBJ1-6; D unresolved. The CDR3 extends over 16 amino acids. Germline V gives CDR1 MNHEY, CDR2 SVGAGI. Trimming removed 1 base at V and 3 bases at J, with 10 bases between. This chain's CDR3 is CASSYWKDYYNSPLHF. In DNA form, the CDR3 reads TGTGCCAGCAGTTACTGGAAAGACTACTATAATTCACCCCTCCACTTT.

The chain carries TRBV10-3 and TRBJ1-2, with a tentative D call TRBD1 (5 bases). The CDR3 runs to 16 residues. Deletions cut 0 bases from V and 6 bases from J, with 17 bases between. Germline CDR1 is ENHRY and CDR2 is SYGVKD. CDR3 amino acids: CAISESSGTALDGYTF. DNA for the CDR3: TGTGCCATCAGTGAGTCGTCCGGGACGGCGCTTGATGGCTACACCTTC.